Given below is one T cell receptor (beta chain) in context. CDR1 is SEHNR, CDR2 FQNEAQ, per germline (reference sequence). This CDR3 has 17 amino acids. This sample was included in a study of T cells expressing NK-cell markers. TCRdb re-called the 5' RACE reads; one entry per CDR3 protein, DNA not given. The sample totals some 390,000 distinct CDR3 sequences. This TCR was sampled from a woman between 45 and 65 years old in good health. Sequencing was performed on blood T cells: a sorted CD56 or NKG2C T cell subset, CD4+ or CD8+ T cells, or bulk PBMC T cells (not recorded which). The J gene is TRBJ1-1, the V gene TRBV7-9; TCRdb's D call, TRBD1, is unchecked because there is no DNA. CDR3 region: CASRKVDRGIMNTEAFF.